This TCR beta chain appears in the sequencing data of a study of tumor and adjacent non-tumor tissue in lung cancer. Overall study context: Samples averaged approximately 3.9 million productive TCRbeta reads each.

Broader study findings: Patients with more diverse tumor TCRs had worse survival. In normal lung, the top 100 clones were significantly more dominant than in tumor. Significantly higher TCR diversity was found in tumor than normal lung.

The library came from three nested PCR rounds adapted from ARM-PCR protocols. TCRdb passed the multiplex PCR reads through MiXCR, listing each CDR3 protein once. Of 75,000 to 90,000 distinct CDR3 sequences detected, 76% appear once; the ten largest clones hold about a fifth. On this clonotype: Its antigen remains unknown. A read error may account for a junction end that differs from germline.

RNA was extracted from bulk tissue without any cell sorting. The normal lung tissue was taken more than 3 cm from the tumor edge. The germline gives CDR1 MGHRA, CDR2 YSYEKL. The CDR3 is 15 amino acids. The TCR originated in a woman in her forties or fifties with non-small cell lung cancer. The chain has TRBV4-1 and TRBJ1-2; possibly TRBD1 for D (6 bases). Sequenced sample: distant non-tumor lung tissue. CDR3 amino acids: CASSRPQGNDYGYIF. CDR3 nucleotide sequence: TGCGCCAGCAGCCGCCCACAGGGAAATGACTATGGCTACATCTTC.